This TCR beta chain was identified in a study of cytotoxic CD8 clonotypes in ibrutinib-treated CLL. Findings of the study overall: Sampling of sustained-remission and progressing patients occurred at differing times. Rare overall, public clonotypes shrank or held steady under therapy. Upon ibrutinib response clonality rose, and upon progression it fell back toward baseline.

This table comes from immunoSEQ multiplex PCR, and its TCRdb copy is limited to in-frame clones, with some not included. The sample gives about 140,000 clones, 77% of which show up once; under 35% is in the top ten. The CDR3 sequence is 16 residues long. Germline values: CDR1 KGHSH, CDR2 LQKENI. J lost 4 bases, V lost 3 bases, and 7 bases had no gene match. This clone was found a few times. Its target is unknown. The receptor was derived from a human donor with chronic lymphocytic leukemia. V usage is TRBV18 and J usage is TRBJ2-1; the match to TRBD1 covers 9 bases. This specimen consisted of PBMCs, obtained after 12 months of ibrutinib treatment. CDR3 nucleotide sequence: TGTGCCAGCTCACCGGTGGGACAGGGTATATACAATGAGCAGTTCTTC. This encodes CASSPVGQGIYNEQFF.